These T cell receptor beta chains were read from a single sample in a study of blood T cell repertoires in COVID-19. Only in-frame clones appear in the TCRdb table, and some are missing; sequencing was by immunoSEQ multiplex PCR. The sample holds about 160,000 clones, 90% to 95% seen once. The sequenced material came from peripheral blood. Every receptor here comes from a woman between 45 and 65 years old with acute or convalescent COVID-19. CDR3s include the opening cysteine and the closing phenylalanine or tryptophan. The D gene is left open where the match is weak. Only part of the rows carry a size: once, few, many, or a class if the clone is expanded.

>once|TRBJ2-3|NA|TRBV9
TGTGCCAGCAGCGTAGGAGGAGATACGCAGTATTTT
CASSVGGDTQYF
>NA|TRBJ1-2|NA|TRBV10-3
TGTGCCATCAATTCCCCGGGGGTCTATGGCTACACCTTC
CAINSPGVYGYTF
>few|TRBJ1-1|NA|TRBV7-9
TGTGCCAGCAGCTCCCCCCCGGGGGGTAGGAACACTGAAGCTTTCTTT
CASSSPPGGRNTEAFF
>NA|TRBJ1-4|NA|TRBV14
TGTGCCAGCAGCCAAGCGTTCTTAACAACTAATGAAAAACTGTTTTTT
CASSQAFLTTNEKLFF
>NA|TRBJ1-5|TRBD1|TRBV30
TGTGCCTGGAGTACTTTGACAGGGATTAATCAGCCCCAGCATTTT
CAWSTLTGINQPQHF
>NA|TRBJ2-3|TRBD2|TRBV7-2
TGTGCCAGCAGCCTCCAATCTCGACTAGCGGGGGTCACAGATACGCAGTATTTT
CASSLQSRLAGVTDTQYF
>NA|TRBJ2-3|NA|TRBV7-9
TGTGCCAGCAGCTCGCCCGGGGGAAGGGATTGGGATACGCAGTATTTT
CASSSPGGRDWDTQYF
>NA|TRBJ2-1|NA|TRBV7-2
TGTGCCAGCAGCTTAGGGGGGGAAATTGGTTGGTTCTTC
CASSLGGEIGWFF
>few|TRBJ1-3|NA|TRBV3-1/TRBV3-2
TGTGCCAGCAGCCAAGACAGGGTGTCTGGAAACACCATATATTTT
CASSQDRVSGNTIYF
>NA|TRBJ2-7|TRBD1|TRBV4-2
TGTGCCAGCAGCTCACGGACAGGGCCCTACGAGCAGTACTTC
CASSSRTGPYEQYF
>NA|TRBJ2-7|NA|TRBV28
TGTGCCAGCAGTTTGTTTCGAGACTACGAGCAGTACTTC
CASSLFRDYEQYF
>NA|TRBJ2-1|NA|TRBV21-1
TGTGCCAGCAGCAAAATTAAGCTAGCGGGAGAGGGCTCCTACAATGAGCAGTTCTTC
CASSKIKLAGEGSYNEQFF
>NA|TRBJ1-4|TRBD1|TRBV7-6
TGTGCCAGCAGCCCGGGACAGAATGAAAAACTGTTTTTT
CASSPGQNEKLFF
>NA|TRBJ1-1|NA|TRBV3-1/TRBV3-2
TGTGCCAGCAGCCAGAATGACAGGAACACTGAAGCTTTCTTT
CASSQNDRNTEAFF
>few|TRBJ1-2|NA|TRBV4-3
TGCGCCAGCAGCCAAGATCGACAGGCCCGCTATGGCTACACCTTC
CASSQDRQARYGYTF